This TCR beta chain was obtained from a study of vaccination and CD4 T cells after COVID-19. Across the whole study: Convalescent patients gave post-COVID blood a median approximately 100 days post-diagnosis, range 35 to 161.

Sequenced with the Oncomine TCR Beta short-read assay was DNA taken from cultured CD4+ T cells. TCRdb recomputed calls from the PCR reads with MiXCR, one row per CDR3 protein. The sample yields over 10,000 distinct CDR3 sequences, just under 35% seen once. Indicated treatment: approximately nine-day PBMC culture with coronavirus spike peptide pools or control peptides (ViraFEST assay). Comments on this clonotype: Its matching antigen is unknown.

V shed 5 bases and J shed 6 bases, with 14 bases lying between them. There are 14 residues in the CDR3. Germline CDR1 is MNHEY and CDR2 is SVGEGT. This sequence originates from a human donor who had recovered from COVID-19. Material for sequencing was CD4+ T cells from blood, cultured in vitro. V and J are TRBV6-2 or TRBV6-3 and TRBJ2-1; D might be TRBD2 (5 bases). The CDR3 protein is CASSLLAVGNEQFF. The CDR3 coding sequence is TGTGCCAGCAGTCTTCTAGCAGTAGGCAATGAGCAGTTCTTC.